The following is a T cell receptor (beta chain) sequence with its context. The sample comes from a study of blood T cell repertoires in COVID-19. Study in general: Whether acute or convalescent, the COVID-19 samples came from the United States, Italy and Spain. PBMCs, B-cell-depleted T cells, or T cells were the source of the cDNA or gDNA that made up the material.

In germline, CDR1 is SGDLS, CDR2 YYNGEE. The CDR3 consists of 16 residues. V lost 0 bases to trimming and J lost 4 bases, with 14 bases between them. TCRdb's table, derived via immunoSEQ multiplex PCR, lists solely in-frame clones and lacks some. The top ten clones hold more than 25% of a sample with about 200,000 clones, approximately 80% of them seen once. This TCR came from a man between 35 and 55 years old with acute or convalescent COVID-19. The V call is TRBV9, the J call TRBJ2-1; perhaps TRBD2 as D (7 bases). The sample consisted of peripheral blood. The CDR3 protein is CASSVDERDIYNEQFF. Written as DNA, the CDR3 is TGTGCCAGCAGCGTAGATGAGCGGGACATTTACAATGAGCAGTTCTTC.